A selection of T cell receptor beta chains follows, all from one sample in a study of vaccination and CD4 T cells after COVID-19. TCRdb recomputed calls from the PCR reads with MiXCR, one row per CDR3 protein. The sample shows some 9,500 distinct CDR3 sequences, around 50% of them seen only once. These TCRs are of unknown antigen specificity. The source material was CD4+ T cells from blood, cultured in vitro. These receptors were obtained from a human donor who had recovered from COVID-19. Each CDR3 is given with its conserved first and last residue. D genes are given only for firm matches. Size values are once, few and many counts, or a class for expanded clones, and some rows have none.

v_call	j_call	d_call	clone_size	cdr3_nt	cdr3_aa
TRBV30	TRBJ2-3	NA	NA	TGTGCCTGGGCGGGACAGATGGATACGCAGTATTTT	CAWAGQMDTQYF
TRBV27	TRBJ2-1	NA	NA	TGTGCCAGCAGTTATTCGGACGGACACAATGAGCAGTTCTTC	CASSYSDGHNEQFF
TRBV5-6	TRBJ1-1	TRBD1	NA	TGTGCCAGCAGCTCGGGGGGACAGTCGAGCACTGAAGCTTTCTTT	CASSSGGQSSTEAFF
TRBV7-8	TRBJ1-2	NA	NA	TGTGCCAGCAGCTTAGCGACGGAAAACTATGGCTACACCTTC	CASSLATENYGYTF
TRBV11-2	TRBJ2-7	NA	NA	TGTGCCAGCAGCTCGACGGGGTTGGGGGGCGAGCAGTACTTC	CASSSTGLGGEQYF
TRBV7-6	TRBJ2-1	TRBD1	few	TGTGCCAGCAGCTACCGGCACTCGACAGGGGGCGGTGAGCAGTTCTTC	CASSYRHSTGGGEQFF
TRBV6-1	TRBJ2-5	NA	NA	TGTGCCAGCAGTACGTTCGACCGGGGCGGAGAGACCCAGTACTTC	CASSTFDRGGETQYF
TRBV15	TRBJ1-1	NA	NA	TGTGCCACCAGCAGAGAAAATATCAGGGCTAGGGACACTGAAGCTTTCTTT	CATSRENIRARDTEAFF
TRBV30	TRBJ1-1	NA	NA	TGTGCCTGGAGTGGTTTCCGGGACGTTAGCACTGAAGCTTTCTTT	CAWSGFRDVSTEAFF
TRBV4-2	TRBJ2-7	NA	once	TGTGCCAGCAGCCAAGAGATGGGGGAGCAGTACTTC	CASSQEMGEQYF
TRBV27	TRBJ1-2	TRBD1	few	TGTGCCAGCAGTTCACAGAGGGACAGGGGTCGTGCTGGCTACACCTTC	CASSSQRDRGRAGYTF
TRBV7-3	TRBJ1-1	NA	NA	TGTGCCAGCAGCTTATCGCCAAGGACAGCCGAAGCTTTCTTT	CASSLSPRTAEAFF
TRBV4-3	TRBJ1-2	NA	few	TGCGCCAGCAGCCAACAGGCAGGGGTCGGTGGCTACACCTTC	CASSQQAGVGGYTF
TRBV6-5	TRBJ1-5	NA	few	TGTGCCAGCAGTTACTCGCCAGGGCGGCAGCCCCAGCATTTT	CASSYSPGRQPQHF
TRBV6-5	TRBJ1-2	NA	few	TGTGCCAGCAGTTACTCTCCGACATCAACCCGTTATGGCTACACCTTC	CASSYSPTSTRYGYTF
TRBV4-3	TRBJ1-2	NA	NA	TGCGCCAGCAGCCAAGATAACTATGGCTACACCTTC	CASSQDNYGYTF
TRBV12-5	TRBJ1-5	NA	NA	TGTGCTAGTGGTTTTAATAGCAATCAGCCCCAGCATTTT	CASGFNSNQPQHF
TRBV18	TRBJ2-5	NA	NA	TGTGCCAGCTCACCGAGAGGGGAGACCCAGTACTTC	CASSPRGETQYF
TRBV20-1	TRBJ1-1	TRBD1	few	TGCAGTGGGAGACAGGGCCAGGGGAACACTGAAGCTTTCTTT	CSGRQGQGNTEAFF
TRBV20-1	TRBJ1-2	NA	few	TGCAGTGCTAGAGATCAGGGTAACCATGGCTACACCTTC	CSARDQGNHGYTF
TRBV7-2	TRBJ2-7	NA	NA	TGTGCCAGCAGTTCTTCCTCCTACGAGCAGTACTTC	CASSSSSYEQYF
TRBV19	TRBJ1-2	NA	NA	TGTGCCAGTAGCCAAGTCGGAACAGGCCATGGCTACACCTTC	CASSQVGTGHGYTF
TRBV6-2/TRBV6-3	TRBJ1-5	TRBD1	few	TGTGCCAGCAGTTCCCCCCACAGGGGAGGCAATCAGCCCCAGCATTTT	CASSSPHRGGNQPQHF
TRBV7-9	TRBJ2-1	TRBD2	NA	TGTGCCAGCAGCTGGGAGGGCGGGATGCTTTCCTACAATGAGCAGTTCTTC	CASSWEGGMLSYNEQFF
TRBV30	TRBJ2-2	NA	large	TGTGCCTGGAGGTGGCAATCAGACACCGGGGAGCTGTTTTTT	CAWRWQSDTGELFF
TRBV30	TRBJ1-1	TRBD1	NA	TGTGCCTGGAGGCCCTCAGGGGGGAACACTGAAGCTTTCTTT	CAWRPSGGNTEAFF
TRBV6-1	TRBJ2-7	NA	NA	TGTGCCAGCAGCCGGCGACAGGCCGGTAGTAACGAGCAGTACTTC	CASSRRQAGSNEQYF
TRBV15	TRBJ2-7	NA	few	TGTGCCACCAGCAGAGGAGCAGGGTACGAGCAGTACTTC	CATSRGAGYEQYF
TRBV7-3	TRBJ1-1	TRBD1	few	TGTGCCAGTCAGCTTAGCGGGACAGATACTGAAGCTTTCTTT	CASQLSGTDTEAFF
TRBV7-2	TRBJ2-5	NA	NA	TGTGCCAGCAGCTTAGGAGGGACACTGCAAGAGACCCAGTACTTC	CASSLGGTLQETQYF
TRBV12-3/TRBV12-4	TRBJ1-1	NA	NA	TGTGCCAGCAGTTGGGACGGAAACACTGAAGCTTTCTTT	CASSWDGNTEAFF